These 3 T cell receptor beta chains originate from one sample sequenced in a study of cytomegalovirus exposure and HLA in healthy donors. This PCR relied on a set of 60 Vbeta primers and 13 Jbeta primers. The data were produced by immunoSEQ multiplex PCR, yet TCRdb's version contains in-frame clones alone and is incomplete. The repertoire includes 90,000 to 120,000 clones, under 85% of them detected once, and approximately 4.5% sits in the top ten. The sequenced sample consisted of PBMCs. The origin of the receptors is a male donor in good health and CMV-seronegative.

CDR3 nucleotides: TGTGCCAGCAGTTGGCCCAGCGGGGCCGGCGGTGAGCAGTTCTTC. Its protein product is CASSWPSGAGGEQFF. The chain combines TRBV6-6 with TRBJ2-1, with TRBD2 identical over 7 bases. Looked up from germline, CDR1 is MNHNY and CDR2 is SVGAGI (reference sequence). V was pared by 4 bases and J by 9 bases, with 12 bases of the junction left unmatched. The CDR3 length is 15 residues.

This chain uses TRBV30 with TRBJ2-7; D is possibly TRBD2 (6 bases). Germline CDR1 and CDR2: GTSNPN and SVGIG (reference sequence). The CDR3 totals 13 residues. V lost 7 bases and J 6 bases, leaving 19 bases between the germline ends. The CDR3 DNA sequence: TGTGCCTCCTGGGGGGTCGGGGGTCCCGAGCAGTACTTC. As protein: CASWGVGGPEQYF.

The CDR3 nucleotides read TGTGCCAGCAGTCCCTCGGACAGACCCAATCAGCCCCAGCATTTT. This sequence encodes CASSPSDRPNQPQHF. The V gene is TRBV27, the J gene TRBJ1-5; weak D call: TRBD1 (6 bases). Germline CDR1 is MNHEY and CDR2 is SMNVEV (reference sequence). This CDR3 contains 15 residues. V lost 5 bases and J lost 3, with 14 bases in between.